This TCR beta chain was observed in a study of T cells in Graves' hyperthyroidism and ophthalmopathy. Many counts were recorded for this clonotype. This CDR3 is built from 13 residues. The ends were cut back, 4 bases at V and 2 bases at J, with 10 bases in the middle. Germline-derived CDR1 and CDR2 are SGHRS and YFSETQ. Template material for amplifying TCR beta CDR3 regions consisted of RNA transcripts. First-round RT-PCR of the TCR CDR3 relied on the HTBI primer set. MiXCR, applied by TCRdb to the multiplex PCR reads, yields one record per CDR3 protein. The sample consists of approximately 250,000 distinct CDR3 sequences, approximately 25% of them appearing once.

The origin of this receptor is a woman in her thirties or forties with Graves' ophthalmopathy. The V gene is TRBV5-1, the J gene TRBJ2-7; D perhaps matches TRBD2 (5 bases). The sequencing sample was made of blood. The CDR3 DNA follows: TGCGCCAGCAGCCCCGGGAACCCCTACGAGCAGTACTTC. Its protein is CASSPGNPYEQYF.